The entry below gives a single TCR beta chain sequence along with its context. Antigen: not known. This specimen comes from a study of cytomegalovirus exposure and HLA in healthy donors. For the study at large: Later, an analysis reported that the 130 or so validation repertoires had used the same platform as the approximately 690 first-cohort repertoires. Whole-study findings and limits: The study designated 150 or so TCR beta chains cytomegalovirus-associated. Both high specificity and high sensitivity reportedly marked the classifier's diagnosis of cytomegalovirus status. Later, an analysis found that TCR clusters from the first cohort tended to co-occur in the roughly 120 validation repertoires.

V was shortened by 3 bases and J by 1 base, with 7 bases between the two germline ends. The V gene's germline CDR1 is SGHNT and CDR2 YYREEE (reference sequence). The CDR3 consists of 14 residues. The assay was immunoSEQ multiplex PCR, and TCRdb's table has in-frame clones only and misses some. The repertoire holds 200,000 to 300,000 clones, with around nine tenths as singletons. J is TRBJ2-2 and V is TRBV5-4; D is ambiguous. The sample consisted of PBMCs. This sequence originates from a man between 18 and 35 years old in good health and CMV-seronegative. The CDR3 DNA is TGTGCCAGCAGCTACTTCTTGAACACCGGGGAGCTGTTTTTT. Its protein product is CASSYFLNTGELFF.